This T cell receptor (beta chain) comes out of a study of EBV T-cell therapy then PD-1 blockade in nasopharyngeal carcinoma. Profiled with immunoSEQ multiplex PCR; TCRdb holds only in-frame clones, not every one. This sample has about 20,000 clones, with approximately 88% found just once. As to treatment: AdE1-LMPpoly-expanded autologous EBV-specific T-cell therapy followed by anti-PD-1 nivolumab. Germline V lookup: CDR1 SEHNR, CDR2 FQNEAQ (reference sequence). Trimming shortened V by 0 bases and J by 3 bases, and 18 bases separated the two germline ends. This CDR3 contains 17 residues. This clone was recorded only once. Its antigen is unidentified.

The material was CD8+ T cells from blood, obtained at roughly day 34 from a patient whose treatment included autologous EBV-specific T cells and nivolumab. This TCR was recovered from a man between 40 and 49 years old with nasopharyngeal carcinoma. The genes are TRBV7-9 and TRBJ2-7; D might be TRBD1 (7 bases). The CDR3 sequence: CASSLAGGGASDYEQYF. The CDR3 coding sequence is TGTGCCAGCAGCTTAGCTGGAGGGGGCGCGAGTGACTACGAGCAGTACTTC.